Following are 26 T cell receptor beta chains from one sample sequenced in a study of breast tumors, draining lymph nodes, adjacent tissues. Each CDR3 protein is one row after TCRdb ran MiXCR on the multiplex PCR reads. The sample includes about 170,000 distinct CDR3 sequences, 30% to 35% seen only once; the top ten take over 3.5%. Axillary draining lymph nodes of breast cancer patients supplied the node samples. The sample taken for sequencing was axillary lymph node tissue. Receptor source: a female donor with breast cancer. Some clones in this sample may be carry-over from other donors' samples.

On this clonotype: One base away lies a much larger clone, so this may be a sequencing read error. The chain uses TRBV7-9 and TRBJ2-1; 10 bases fit TRBD2. The CDR3 is 19 residues long. Germline values: CDR1 SEHNR, CDR2 FQNEAQ (reference sequence). J gave up 5 bases and V 3 bases, and 16 bases lay outside the gene matches. This CDR3 is CASSFTKGLAGGIHNEQFF. The DNA of the CDR3 is TGTGCCAGCAGCTTCACCAAGGGCTTAGCGGGGGGAATACACAATGAGCAGTTCTTC.

Remarks on this clonotype: At one boundary the junction diverges from the germline segment, which might be a read error. The gene calls are TRBV11-1 and TRBJ1-1; 8 bases match TRBD1. This CDR3 has 15 amino acids. Germline-derived CDR1 and CDR2 are SGHAT and FQDESV (reference sequence). The CDR3 DNA follows: TGTGCCGGCAGCACCAGACAGGGGAAGGGCACTGAAGCTTTCTTT. Encoded protein: CAGSTRQGKGTEAFF. The entire variable domain, with the rest obtained from reference TRBV11-1 and TRBJ1-1, is as follows: EAEVAQSPRYKITEKSQAVAFWCDPISGHATLYWYRQILGQGPELLVQFQDESVVDDSQLPKDRFSAERLKGVDSTLKIQPAELGDSAMYLCAGSTRQGKGTEAFFGQGTRLTVV.

Many counts were recorded for this clonotype. The chain recombines TRBV12-3 or TRBV12-4 with TRBJ2-3; tentatively, D is TRBD1 or TRBD2 (5 bases each). The CDR3 length is 14 residues. Trimming took off 3 bases at V and 6 bases at J, with 13 bases between the two ends. The DNA of the CDR3 is TGTGCCAGCAGTTTCCGGGACGGCGGGGATACGCAGTATTTT. Translation: CASSFRDGGDTQYF.

This clonotype was counted only a few times. The chain uses TRBV6-2 or TRBV6-3 and TRBJ1-1, with 8 bases aligning to TRBD1. Germline V lookup: CDR1 MNHEY, CDR2 SVGEGT. This CDR3 has 12 residues. The CDR3: CATGQGGSEAFF. CDR3 DNA sequence: TGTGCGACCGGACAGGGTGGGAGTGAAGCTTTCTTT.

The gene calls are TRBV24-1 and TRBJ2-3; TRBD1 matches at 7 bases. The junction had 9 bases not matched to a gene; V was cut back by 4 bases and J by 3 bases. The germline V gene has CDR1 KGHDR and CDR2 SFDVKD. The CDR3 totals 16 residues. CDR3 region: CATSDRKTTGTDTQYF. In DNA form, the CDR3 reads TGTGCCACCAGTGACCGAAAAACGACAGGGACAGATACGCAGTATTTT.

The rearrangement joins TRBV7-9 to TRBJ2-1, with 7 bases lining up with TRBD2. This CDR3 contains 14 residues. Germline V gives CDR1 SEHNR, CDR2 FQNEAQ (reference sequence). The junction had 8 bases not matched to a gene; V was cut back by 6 bases and J by 6 bases. CDR3 residues: CASSWEGRANEQFF. The CDR3 nucleotides read TGTGCCAGCAGTTGGGAGGGGAGGGCCAATGAGCAGTTCTTC. Full variable domain (outside the CDR3, taken from reference TRBV7-9 and TRBJ2-1): DTGVSQNPRHKITKRGQNVTFRCDPISEHNRLYWYRQTLGQGPEFLTYFQNEAQLEKSRLLSDRFSAERPKGSFSTLEIQRTEQGDSAMYLCASSWEGRANEQFFGPGTRLTVL.

In its sample, this clonotype was seen a few times. This may be a read error: a much more frequent sequence differs by one nucleotide. V gene TRBV12-3 or TRBV12-4 combines with J gene TRBJ2-6, with TRBD2 as a possible D gene (6 bases). This CDR3 has 14 residues. The V end lost 8 bases, the J end lost 3 bases, and 11 bases lay between the germline ends. In DNA form, the CDR3 reads TGTGCCAGCCTTTTCGGGGGTGGGGCCAACGTCCTGACTTTC. Translating gives CASLFGGGANVLTF.

This clonotype was observed at least ten times. The chain combines TRBV6-1 with TRBJ2-7; 10 bases align to TRBD1. After removal of 6 bases from V and 12 bases from J, the junction contained 23 bases not matched to a gene. Looked up from germline, CDR1 is MNHNS and CDR2 is SASEGT. The CDR3 extends over 17 amino acids. The CDR3: CASREGFLDRGYTGWYF. The CDR3 DNA sequence: TGTGCCAGCAGGGAGGGGTTCTTGGACAGGGGGTATACGGGATGGTACTTC.

In its sample, this clonotype was seen many times. The rearrangement uses TRBV30 and TRBJ2-7; TRBD1 matches 9 bases. The CDR3 spans 12 residues. Looked up from germline, CDR1 is GTSNPN and CDR2 is SVGIG (reference sequence). J lost 2 bases, V lost 5 bases, and 1 base had no gene match. CDR3: CAWGQGTYEQYF. As DNA, the CDR3 is TGTGCCTGGGGACAGGGGACCTACGAGCAGTACTTC.

This clonotype was counted many times. CDR3 coding DNA: TGCGCCAGCAGCCGGACCGGGGACAGAGGTGGTGGCTACACCTTC. It translates to CASSRTGDRGGGYTF. V and J are TRBV5-1 and TRBJ1-2, with 7 bases fitting TRBD1. Looked up from germline, CDR1 is SGHRS and CDR2 is YFSETQ. Trimming took 4 bases from V and 7 from J; bases not matched to a gene: 13. CDR3 length: 15 amino acids.

This clonotype came up many times. This chain connects TRBV12-3 or TRBV12-4 to TRBJ1-6; TRBD1 might be the D (5 bases). The V and J ends lost 4 bases and 5 bases respectively, with 12 bases between them. CDR3 size: 15 residues. The CDR3 sequence is CASSSGLLNNSPLHF. The CDR3 nucleotides read TGTGCCAGCAGTTCGGGACTCCTTAATAATTCACCCCTCCACTTT.

The table lists this clonotype with many counts. The rearrangement uses TRBV9 and TRBJ1-4, with TRBD1 matching over 7 bases. The junction had 2 bases not matched to a gene; V was cut back by 3 bases and J by 0 bases. CDR3 length equals 15 residues. Germline loops: CDR1 SGDLS, CDR2 YYNGEE. The CDR3 region is CASSAQGATNEKLFF. For the CDR3, the DNA is TGTGCCAGCAGCGCGCAGGGGGCAACTAATGAAAAACTGTTTTTT.

The chain employs TRBV7-3 and TRBJ1-3; the D gene is possibly TRBD1 (6 bases). Deletions cut 2 bases from V and 0 bases from J, with 17 bases between. The germline V gene has CDR1 SGHTA and CDR2 FQGTGA. The length of the CDR3 is 18 residues. CDR3 DNA: TGTGCCAGCAGCTTATTCGAGACCGGGGGCCCCTCTGGAAACACCATATATTTT. It encodes CASSLFETGGPSGNTIYF.

This clonotype was observed at least ten times. The chain combines TRBV11-2 with TRBJ1-2; D is possibly TRBD1 (6 bases). V shed 4 bases and J shed 2 bases, with 11 bases lying between them. The length of the CDR3 is 14 residues. Germline V gene sequence: CDR1 SGHAT, CDR2 FQNNGV. The CDR3 sequence is CASSSFGGNYGYTF. The CDR3 region has the DNA TGTGCCAGCAGCTCCTTCGGGGGCAACTATGGCTACACCTTC.

In this sample, this clonotype turned up many times. This rearrangement joins TRBV5-6 to TRBJ2-7, with 11 nucleotides matching TRBD2. Germline V gene lookup returns CDR1 SGHDT and CDR2 YYEEEE. This CDR3 is built from 14 residues. Trimming cost V 3 bases and J 3 bases; bases outside gene matches: 2. The CDR3 protein is CASSSGLAVYEQYF. In nucleotides, the CDR3 is TGTGCCAGCAGCTCGGGACTAGCGGTCTACGAGCAGTACTTC.

Many counts were recorded for this clonotype. This chain links TRBV20-1 with TRBJ2-7, with TRBD2 identical over 7 bases. Losses at the gene ends were 0 bases for V and 1 base for J; bases not matched to a gene: 0. Germline V CDR1 and CDR2: DFQATT, SNEGSKA (reference sequence). The CDR3 extends over 13 amino acids. For the CDR3, the DNA is TGCAGTGCTAGAGAGGGGGGGTCCTACGAGCAGTACTTC. This sequence encodes CSAREGGSYEQYF.

This clonotype was counted a few times. CDR3 region: CASSSRGGLGYTF. The CDR3 region has the DNA TGTGCCAGCAGCTCCAGAGGGGGCTTGGGCTACACCTTC. This chain links TRBV28 with TRBJ1-2, with 7 nucleotides matching TRBD1. The CDR3 runs to 13 residues. V was clipped by 6 bases and J by 8 bases; unmatched bases: 9. The germline V gene has CDR1 MDHEN and CDR2 SYDVKM.

Many counts were recorded for this clonotype. This chain links TRBV4-3 with TRBJ2-1; D not resolved. This CDR3 has 15 amino acids. The germline V and J ends were trimmed by 2 bases and 1 base, with 9 bases remaining between them. The V gene's germline CDR1 is LGHNA and CDR2 YSLEER. The CDR3 sequence: CASSQSARSYNEQFF. Written as DNA, the CDR3 is TGCGCCAGCAGCCAATCAGCGAGGTCCTACAATGAGCAGTTCTTC.

This clonotype has a count of ten or more. As the CDR3 is not closed by the conserved phenylalanine or tryptophan, this likely results from a read error. The chain couples TRBV19 to TRBJ2-1, with D perhaps being TRBD1 or TRBD2 (6 bases each). The V end was cut by 10 bases, the J end by 4 bases, with 20 bases between. Per germline, CDR1 LNHDA and CDR2 SQIVND (reference sequence). The CDR3 is 15 amino acids. The DNA for the CDR3 is TGTGCCACCCGACGGGTAGGGGGGACGTACAATGAGCAGTTCCTC. Translation gives CATRRVGGTYNEQFL.

This clonotype appeared a few times. This may be a read error: a much more frequent sequence differs by one nucleotide. This CDR3 is CSARNRDRGTYEQYF. DNA for the CDR3: TGCAGTGCTAGAAACCGGGACAGGGGAACATACGAGCAGTACTTC. The chain uses TRBV20-1 and TRBJ2-7; TRBD1 matches at 10 bases. The CDR3 spans 15 residues. Germline CDR1 DFQATT, CDR2 SNEGSKA (reference sequence). The V gene end was trimmed by 2 bases and the J gene end by 4 bases; junction bases not matched to a gene: 8.

As concerns this clonotype: A much larger clone differs by one base, so this may be a read error. V gene TRBV3-1 combines with J gene TRBJ1-6, with a weak D call TRBD1 (6 bases). The CDR3 is 16 residues long. The germline CDR1 and CDR2 sequences are LGHDT and YNNKEL (reference sequence). In DNA form, the CDR3 reads TGTGCCAGCAGCCGCACAGGGAGCTCCTATAATCCACCCCTCCACTTT. This sequence encodes CASSRTGSSYNPPLHF.

V gene TRBV20-1 combines with J gene TRBJ1-2; D gene ambiguous. In germline, CDR1 is DFQATT, CDR2 SNEGSKA (reference sequence). The CDR3 has 12 amino acids. The CDR3 is CGSSSTNYGYTF. CDR3 DNA: TGCGGATCAAGTTCAACTAACTATGGCTACACCTTC.

This sequence joins TRBV2 and TRBJ1-5, with D unresolved. CDR1 and CDR2 (germline): SNHLY, FYNNEI. V shed 1 base and J shed 11 bases, with 6 bases lying between them. The CDR3 has 11 amino acids. CDR3 bases: TGTGCCAGCAGTGAAGACAAAACCCAGCATTTT. Its translation: CASSEDKTQHF.

For this clonotype: Lacking the conserved final phenylalanine or tryptophan, this CDR3 likely reflects a read error. The V gene is TRBV15, the J gene TRBJ1-3, with D tentatively TRBD1 (5 bases). The germline V gene has CDR1 LNHNV and CDR2 YYDKDF (reference sequence). The CDR3 consists of 15 residues. CDR3 sequence (DNA): TGTGCTACCAGCTTTGACAGCAACTCTGGAAACACCATATATTCT. Translating it yields CATSFDSNSGNTIYS.

This clonotype was seen many times. This rearrangement joins TRBV24-1 to TRBJ2-5; perhaps D is TRBD1 or TRBD2 (5 bases each). V lost 9 bases and J 0 bases, leaving 19 bases between the germline ends. Germline CDR1 KGHDR, CDR2 SFDVKD. This CDR3 region has 16 residues. This CDR3 is CATGSGKWGYQETQYF. CDR3 in DNA: TGTGCCACCGGGTCAGGAAAGTGGGGGTACCAAGAGACCCAGTACTTC.

The J gene is TRBJ2-2, the V gene TRBV19, with TRBD2 identical over 12 bases. Germline V gene sequence: CDR1 LNHDA, CDR2 SQIVND (reference sequence). CDR3 length equals 15 residues. Trimming removed 5 bases from V and 7 bases from J; junction bases left unmatched: 5. CDR3 amino acids: CASSSSGRGFGELFF. As DNA, the CDR3 is TGTGCCAGTAGTTCTAGCGGGAGGGGTTTCGGGGAGCTGTTTTTT.